The source of this TCR beta chain is a study of T-cell memory formation after mild COVID-19. General study findings and limits: CD4+ clones that contracted lay mainly in CM and EM; CD8+ ones lay in EMRA. The second-wave clones peaking on day 37 were not confirmed as SARS-CoV-2-specific. Within pre-infection memory, some responding clones were found, suggesting cross-reactive memory joined.

Notes on this clonotype: As yet, its antigen is unknown.

5'RACE primed from the constant segment yielded TCR alpha and TCR beta cDNA libraries bearing sample barcodes and UMIs. TCRdb ran MiXCR on the 5' RACE reads and lists one entry per CDR3 protein. The data hold about 430,000 distinct CDR3 sequences, with about a sixth observed a single time. The V and J ends lost 10 bases and 6 bases, in that order; junction bases with no gene match: 3. CDR1 and CDR2 (germline): WSHSY, SAAADI. This CDR3 has 13 residues. This TCR was sampled from a man aged 18 to 30 who had mild COVID-19 (a few samples of this study predate the infection). Cell type and time point are not known. The source material was PBMCs or a T cell subset sorted from them (not recorded which). J is TRBJ2-1 and V is TRBV10-2; 13 bases fit TRBD2. CDR3 sequence reads: CAIRLAGGNEQFF. In DNA form, the CDR3 reads TGCGCCATCAGACTAGCGGGGGGCAATGAGCAGTTCTTC.